The source of this T cell receptor beta chain is a study of T cells in Graves' hyperthyroidism and ophthalmopathy. This CDR3 spans 13 amino acids. The V gene's germline CDR1 is SGHRS and CDR2 YFSETQ. V lost 3 bases, J lost 6 bases, and 2 bases stayed unmatched. TCR beta CDR3 regions were amplified from RNA transcripts. The study used the HTBI primer set for a first-round RT-PCR of the TCR CDR3. TCRdb reprocessed the multiplex PCR reads via MiXCR and lists one record per CDR3 protein. The data hold some 300,000 distinct CDR3 sequences, with roughly 19% observed a single time. This clonotype was obtained from a middle-aged man with Graves' ophthalmopathy. Sequenced input: blood. The chain couples TRBV5-1 to TRBJ2-7, with 11 bases aligning to TRBD1. This CDR3 reads CASSSGQGVEQYF. The CDR3 region has the DNA TGCGCCAGCAGCTCGGGACAGGGGGTCGAGCAGTACTTC.